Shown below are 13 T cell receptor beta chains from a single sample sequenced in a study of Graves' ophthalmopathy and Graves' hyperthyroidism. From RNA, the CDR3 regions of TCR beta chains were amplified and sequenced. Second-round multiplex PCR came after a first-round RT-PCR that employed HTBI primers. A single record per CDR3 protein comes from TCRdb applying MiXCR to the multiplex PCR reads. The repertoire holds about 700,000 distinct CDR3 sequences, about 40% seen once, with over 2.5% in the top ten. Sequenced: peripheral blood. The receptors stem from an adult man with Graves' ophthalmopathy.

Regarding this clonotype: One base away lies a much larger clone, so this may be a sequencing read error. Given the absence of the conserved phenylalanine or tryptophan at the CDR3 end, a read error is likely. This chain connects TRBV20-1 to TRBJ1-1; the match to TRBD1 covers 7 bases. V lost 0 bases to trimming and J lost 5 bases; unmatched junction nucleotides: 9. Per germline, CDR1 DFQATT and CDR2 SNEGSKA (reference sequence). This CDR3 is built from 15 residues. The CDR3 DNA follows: TGCAGTGCTAGAGACCTTAAGGGGGCAGGTACTGAAGCTTTCTCT. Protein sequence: CSARDLKGAGTEAFS.

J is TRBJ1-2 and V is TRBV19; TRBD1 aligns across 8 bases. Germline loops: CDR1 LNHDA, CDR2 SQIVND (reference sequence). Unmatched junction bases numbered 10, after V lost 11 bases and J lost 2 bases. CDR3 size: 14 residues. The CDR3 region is CAWRGYRGNYGYTF. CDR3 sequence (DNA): TGTGCCTGGAGGGGATACAGGGGGAACTATGGCTACACCTTC.

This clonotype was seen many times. The CDR3 region has the DNA TGTGCCAGCAGCTTGTGGGACAGTCCTGGGGCCAACGTCCTGACTTTC. Its protein is CASSLWDSPGANVLTF. This chain connects TRBV7-3 to TRBJ2-6; the match to TRBD1 covers 7 bases. CDR3 length: 16 amino acids. Germline V gene sequence: CDR1 SGHTA, CDR2 FQGTGA. V gave up 3 bases and J gave up 2 bases; unmatched junction bases: 4.

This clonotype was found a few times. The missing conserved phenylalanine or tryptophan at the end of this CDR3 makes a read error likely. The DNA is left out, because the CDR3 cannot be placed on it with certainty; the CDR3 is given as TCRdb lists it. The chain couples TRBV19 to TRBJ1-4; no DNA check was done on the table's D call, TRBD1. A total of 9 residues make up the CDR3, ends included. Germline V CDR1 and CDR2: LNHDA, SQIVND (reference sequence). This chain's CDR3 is CASRPRTGL.

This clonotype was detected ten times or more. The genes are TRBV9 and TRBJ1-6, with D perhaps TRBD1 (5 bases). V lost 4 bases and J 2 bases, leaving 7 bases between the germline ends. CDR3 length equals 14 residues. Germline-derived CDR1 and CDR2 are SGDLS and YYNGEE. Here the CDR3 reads CASSRGPYNSPLHF. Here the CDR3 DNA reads TGTGCCAGCAGCAGGGGACCCTATAATTCACCCCTCCACTTT.

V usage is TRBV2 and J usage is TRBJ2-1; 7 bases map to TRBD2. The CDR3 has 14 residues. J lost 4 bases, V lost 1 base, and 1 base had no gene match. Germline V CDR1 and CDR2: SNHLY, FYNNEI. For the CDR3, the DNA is TGTGCCAGCAGTGAAGGGCGGGAGTACAATGAGCAGTTCTTC. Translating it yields CASSEGREYNEQFF.

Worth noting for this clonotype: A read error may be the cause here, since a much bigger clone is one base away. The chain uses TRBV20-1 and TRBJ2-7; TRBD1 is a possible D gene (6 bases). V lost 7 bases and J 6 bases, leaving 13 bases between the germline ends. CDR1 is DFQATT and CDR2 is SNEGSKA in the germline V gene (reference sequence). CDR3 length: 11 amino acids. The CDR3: CSGKGGREQYV. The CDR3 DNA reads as TGCAGTGGTAAAGGGGGTCGCGAGCAGTACGTC.

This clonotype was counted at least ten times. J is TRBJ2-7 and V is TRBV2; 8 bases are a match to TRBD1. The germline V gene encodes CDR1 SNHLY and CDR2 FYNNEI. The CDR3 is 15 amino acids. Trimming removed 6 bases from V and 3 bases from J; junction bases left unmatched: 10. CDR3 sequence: CASRKGVGQGYEQYF. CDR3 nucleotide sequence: TGTGCCAGCAGGAAAGGGGTTGGACAGGGCTACGAGCAGTACTTC.

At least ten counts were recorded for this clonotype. This chain's CDR3 is CATRDLHTEAFF. The CDR3 nucleotides read TGTGCCACCCGGGATCTTCACACTGAAGCTTTCTTT. This sequence joins TRBV19 and TRBJ1-1; D is undetermined. Germline CDR1 LNHDA, CDR2 SQIVND (reference sequence). V was pared by 10 bases and J by 3 bases, with 12 bases between. The CDR3 has 12 amino acids.

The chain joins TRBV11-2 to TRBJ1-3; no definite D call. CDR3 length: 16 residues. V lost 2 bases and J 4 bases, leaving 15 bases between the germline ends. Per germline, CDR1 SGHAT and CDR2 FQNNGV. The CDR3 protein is CASSLSGAAGGNTIYF. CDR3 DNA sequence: TGTGCCAGCAGCTTAAGTGGCGCAGCCGGCGGAAACACCATATATTTT.

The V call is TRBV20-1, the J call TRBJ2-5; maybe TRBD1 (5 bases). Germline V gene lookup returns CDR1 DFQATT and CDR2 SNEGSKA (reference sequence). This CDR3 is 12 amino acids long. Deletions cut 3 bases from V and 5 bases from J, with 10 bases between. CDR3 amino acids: CSASEGVETQYF. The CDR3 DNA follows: TGCAGTGCTAGTGAAGGGGTGGAGACCCAGTACTTC.

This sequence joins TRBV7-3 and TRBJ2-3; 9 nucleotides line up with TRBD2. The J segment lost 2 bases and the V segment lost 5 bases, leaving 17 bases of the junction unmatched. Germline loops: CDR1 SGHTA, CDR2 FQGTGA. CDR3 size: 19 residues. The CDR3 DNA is TGTGCCAGCAGCACAAATAGCGGGAGAGGGGGAAGCGTCACAGATACGCAGTATTTT. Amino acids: CASSTNSGRGGSVTDTQYF.

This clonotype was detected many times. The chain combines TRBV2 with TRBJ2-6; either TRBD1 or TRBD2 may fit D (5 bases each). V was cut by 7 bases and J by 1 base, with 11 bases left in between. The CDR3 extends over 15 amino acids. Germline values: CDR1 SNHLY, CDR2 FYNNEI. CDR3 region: CASMGPVSGANVLTF. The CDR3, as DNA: TGTGCCAGCATGGGACCGGTATCTGGGGCCAACGTCCTGACTTTC.